A single sample gave rise to the 12 T cell receptor beta chains below, sequenced in a study of identical twins. TCRdb recomputed calls from the 5' RACE reads with MiXCR, one row per CDR3 protein. The sample has about 470,000 distinct CDR3 sequences; 20% to 25% are singletons. These data also featured in a second study, about T cells expressing NK-cell markers.

The material sequenced was CD4+ T cells sorted from blood. The origin of the receptors is a woman between 18 and 30 years old in good health.

This clonotype was recorded a few times. The chain carries TRBV12-3 or TRBV12-4 and TRBJ1-5; D unclear. The CDR3 spans 14 residues. Deletions cut 1 base from V and 5 bases from J, with 9 bases between. This CDR3 is CASSLGLGYQPQHF. CDR3 bases: TGTGCCAGCAGTTTAGGTCTCGGATATCAGCCCCAGCATTTT.

A single count supports this clonotype. J is TRBJ2-2 and V is TRBV5-1; D might be TRBD1 (6 bases). V gave up 8 bases and J gave up 2 bases, with 13 bases separating them. CDR3 length: 14 amino acids. The germline V gene has CDR1 SGHRS and CDR2 YFSETQ. The CDR3 reads CASTDRYNTGELFF. In DNA, the CDR3 is TGCGCCAGTACCGACAGGTACAACACCGGGGAGCTGTTTTTT. Combining the CDR3 with reference TRBV5-1 and TRBJ2-2 gives the whole variable domain KAGVTQTPRYLIKTRGQQVTLSCSPISGHRSVSWYQQTPGQGLQFLFEYFSETQRNKGNFPGRFSGRQFSNSRSEMNVSTLELGDSALYLCASTDRYNTGELFFGEGSRLTVL.

The chain carries TRBV10-3 and TRBJ1-1, with TRBD1 as a possible D gene (5 bases). V shed 7 bases and J shed 12 bases, with 18 bases lying between them. This CDR3 has 12 residues. The germline CDR1 and CDR2 sequences are ENHRY and SYGVKD. The CDR3 here is CAIKGSGEGTFF. The CDR3 nucleotides are TGTGCCATCAAAGGTTCGGGGGAGGGAACTTTCTTT.

J is TRBJ2-1 and V is TRBV7-9; 7 nucleotides match TRBD1. Germline CDR1 and CDR2: SEHNR and FQNEAQ (reference sequence). Germline trimming cut 5 bases from V and 4 bases from J; bases unmatched to any gene: 11. This CDR3 has 16 amino acids. In nucleotides, the CDR3 is TGTGCCAGCAGCCTCACCCGACAGGGTCTGTACAATGAGCAGTTCTTC. This gives the protein CASSLTRQGLYNEQFF.

CDR3 nucleotide sequence: TGCAGCGTCGTGCCGGGACAGGGGAACCGCGAGCAGTACTTC. It translates to CSVVPGQGNREQYF. The chain has TRBV29-1 and TRBJ2-7; TRBD1 agrees at 10 bases. Germline V gives CDR1 SQVTM, CDR2 ANQGSEA. V lost 6 bases to trimming and J lost 6 bases; unmatched junction nucleotides: 11. The CDR3 sequence is 14 residues long.

CDR3 nucleotides: TGTGCCAGCAGCACCGGGTGGCAGGGGCCCTATGGCTACACCTTC. Translation gives CASSTGWQGPYGYTF. The chain employs TRBV21-1 and TRBJ1-2; TRBD1, the table's D call, was not compared with the DNA. TRBV21-1 represents a pseudogene. The CDR3 covers 15 residues.

The chain recombines TRBV18 with TRBJ2-1; D gene uncertain. Germline V lookup: CDR1 KGHSH, CDR2 LQKENI. There are 11 residues in the CDR3. V was clipped by 4 bases and J by 12 bases, with 10 bases between them. CDR3 loop: CASSQEDRQFF. The DNA for the CDR3 is TGTGCCAGCTCACAAGAGGATCGGCAGTTCTTC.

The chain is built from TRBV5-6 and TRBJ2-1, with 7 bases identical to TRBD2. CDR3 length: 15 amino acids. Trimming cost V 6 bases and J 1 base; bases outside gene matches: 7. Germline-derived CDR1 and CDR2 are SGHDT and YYEEEE. The CDR3 bases are TGTGCCAGCACCAGGCGGGAGATGTCCTACAATGAGCAGTTCTTC. It translates to CASTRREMSYNEQFF.

The V and J genes are TRBV5-1 and TRBJ1-1; 7 bases match TRBD1. Germline assignment: CDR1 SGHRS and CDR2 YFSETQ. J lost 0 bases, V lost 2 bases, and 7 bases had no gene match. The CDR3 loop spans 16 amino acids. As DNA, the CDR3 is TGCGCCAGCAGCTTCAGGGGGGGCGGGATGAACACTGAAGCTTTCTTT. This translates into CASSFRGGGMNTEAFF.

The gene calls are TRBV5-1 and TRBJ2-7; tentatively, D is TRBD1 (5 bases). Trimming left V 5 bases short and J 4 bases short, with 25 bases between. This CDR3 spans 17 amino acids. The germline gives CDR1 SGHRS, CDR2 YFSETQ. The CDR3 bases are TGCGCCAGCAGTTTTGGGGCCGCTTCCAACACGGCTTACGAGCAGTACTTC. Translation: CASSFGAASNTAYEQYF.

This clonotype was observed a few times. In DNA form, the CDR3 reads TGCAGTGCTTCCCCGGGGGGGAAAGAGACCCAGTACTTC. As protein: CSASPGGKETQYF. The chain combines TRBV20-1 with TRBJ2-5, with 8 bases fitting TRBD2. This CDR3 spans 13 amino acids. V shed 5 bases, J shed 3 bases, and the junction held 5 bases outside the gene matches. Germline V CDR1 and CDR2: DFQATT, SNEGSKA (reference sequence).

V usage is TRBV7-2 and J usage is TRBJ2-5; D uncertain. The CDR3 consists of 13 residues. V was trimmed by 4 bases and J by 2 bases, leaving 8 bases between them. Germline V gives CDR1 SGHTA, CDR2 FQGNSA. The CDR3 bases are TGTGCCAGCAGCTATCAAAGACAAGAGACCCAGTACTTC. As protein: CASSYQRQETQYF.